The present T cell receptor beta chain was sequenced within a study of OX40 agonist ivuxolimab in advanced cancers. Background on the study: Each patient was given ivuxolimab into a vein every 2 weeks, at 0.01 to 10 mg/kg. Two patients with cutaneous melanoma and one with hepatocellular carcinoma, three in total, showed partial responses.

Study-wide findings and caveats: Some of the nonresponding patients also showed low levels of normalized T-cell clonal expansion.

As to this clone: Antigen specificity is unknown.

Assay used: immunoSEQ multiplex PCR; TCRdb lists only in-frame clones, some missing. The data show under 35,000 clones, around 80% seen once. This TCR derives from an adult with an advanced solid tumor such as melanoma, head and neck, liver or kidney cancer. The specimen was CD4+ or CD8+ T cells sorted from blood, collected in a trial of the OX40 agonist ivuxolimab.

CDR3 bases: TGTGCCAGCAGCCCTATACCCCGTCTAGCTAACAACACAGATACGCAGTATTTT. Translation: CASSPIPRLANNTDTQYF. V is TRBV7-3 and J is TRBJ2-3; D possibly corresponds to TRBD2 (5 bases). The germline V gene has CDR1 SGHTA and CDR2 FQGTGA. The CDR3 contains 18 residues. The V and J ends lost 5 bases and 2 bases respectively, with 23 bases between them.